The present entry profiles one T cell receptor (beta chain) with its context. Its antigen is unidentified. The data belong to a study of CXCR3-negative and CXCR3-positive naive CD8 T cells. Study-level points and caveats: Researchers report CXCR3 expression partially decreased after cryopreservation, with fresh PBMCs used in most assays. In CXCR3-positive naive cells, the TRB CDR3s were more hydrophobic than in CXCR3-negative naive cells. TCR strength was inferred from TRB CDR3 properties, while surface CD5 was comparable between naive subsets.

The TRB libraries of cDNA were built by UMI-labeled 5' RACE. For each CDR3 protein, TCRdb gives one entry from its re-call of the 5' RACE reads, without DNA. Its table lists 55,000 to 75,000 distinct CDR3 sequences. Germline CDR1 and CDR2: SGHTA and FQGTGA. The CDR3 runs 15 residues. Sequenced: naive CXCR3+ CD8+ T cells from blood. The subset was: CD45RO-CCR7+CD27+CD95- naive CD8+ T cells expressing CXCR3 (TNR3+). This chain connects TRBV7-3 to TRBJ2-7; TCRdb's D gene call, TRBD1, goes unchecked for lack of DNA. The receptor comes from a human donor in good health. Some clones in this sample may be carry-over from other donors' samples. Here the CDR3 reads CASSISQGAGYEQYF. Full variable domain (rest looked up from reference TRBV7-3 and TRBJ2-7): GAGVSQTPSNKVTEKGKYVELRCDPISGHTALYWYRQSLGQGPEFLIYFQGTGAADDSGLPNDRFFAVRPEGSVSTLKIQRTERGDSAVYLCASSISQGAGYEQYFGPGTRLTVT.